This TCR beta chain derives from a study of cytomegalovirus exposure and HLA in healthy donors listed by TCRdb under 2017. Study-level background: An earlier analysis of 587 of the donors reported 250 to 350 Gb of sequence data and 100 million to 130 million unique TCR beta sequences from about 200 million T cells. The study aimed to test whether signatures of past pathogen exposure could be identified by cataloging public T cell receptors. High-throughput TCR immunosequencing, statistical association of individual TCRs with disease status, and machine learning were combined to predict cytomegalovirus infection status. Alongside the repertoire data, information on donor age, sex, ethnicity and CMV serostatus was compiled. The later analysis used no new phenotypic data to find candidate immune exposures, relying instead on TCR beta sequences and their occurrence across donors. An early release that covered more than 550 HLA-typed donors contained about 300 gigabases of sequencing data and tens of millions of unique TCR sequences. In a later genetic analysis, genome-wide SNP genotypes for about three fifths of the roughly 670 donors were used, and that subset was treated as a discovery cohort. The study used immunosequencing to profile the T cell repertoires of some 600 subjects and linked those repertoires to cytomegalovirus serostatus. A separate validation cohort of roughly 130 different subjects was used in addition to the 666-subject first cohort. Every repertoire in the discovery cohort had been generated on one and the same sequencing platform. A later analysis re-analyzed previously published TCR beta repertoires from several hundred donors and added high-resolution HLA genotyping to study TCR occurrence patterns. Of the 350 to 450 genotyped donors, roughly 85% fell in the genetic ancestry cluster associated with self-reported Caucasian donors. On average, around 240,000 unique TCR beta nucleotide sequences were sequenced per donor among roughly 430 genotyped donors of the cohort, with about 19% of those sequences being non-productive. HLA typing covered class I and class II loci at four-digit resolution. An earlier analysis of around 580 of the donors used high-throughput TCR beta sequencing to judge whether each TCR beta V gene segment behaved as functional or pseudogenic. The number of donors typed differed by locus, with roughly 620-630 for A, B, C, DRB1 and DQB1, more than 500 for DQA1, 600 to 610 for DPA1, and over 400 for DPB1. Roughly 5 DR-DQ haplotypes were handled as single units for association and clustering, since linkage in the cohort was strong. The paper as a whole reports these results and caveats: A few of the identified cytomegalovirus-associated TCR beta chains were confirmed in vitro to be specific for cytomegalovirus antigens. While some public TCRs were present in many individuals, most TCR sequences turned up only very rarely across donors. A total of 164 TCR beta chains were listed by the study as associated with cytomegalovirus. In an earlier analysis of some 540 of the donors, most TCR beta V segments appeared in productive rearrangements about 87% or about 30% of the time, broadly matching IMGT annotations. A later analysis found that TCR association rates varied across HLA loci, with DRB1 alleles showing the most associated TCRs and HLA-C alleles the fewest. A cluster of highly shared sequence variants was judged likely to be a technical artifact of the sequencing pipeline. According to a later analysis, parvovirus B19, influenza, CMV and Epstein-Barr virus appeared linked to several top co-occurrence clusters. In a later analysis, HLA-associated TCR beta chains showed more clonal expansion and lower generation probabilities than non-associated chains that were equally common. According to a later genetic analysis, donors in an Asian-associated ancestry cluster had fewer N-insertions in productive TCRs than the approximately 650-donor mean. Because counts were too low, roughly 18 rarely observed V segments, including chromosome 9 orphons, were left out of the earlier analysis of a few hundred of the donors. In a later analysis, around 17,000 TCR beta sequences were associated with specific HLA alleles at a false discovery rate of 0.05. A further reported finding was that TCR beta sequences accurately predicted the HLA-A and HLA-B alleles for most subjects in the first cohort. CMV serostatus was the only immune exposure information available for the cohort. In both the original and validation cohorts, the classifier was reported to diagnose cytomegalovirus status with high specificity and sensitivity. HLA typing was unavailable for some donors at each locus, so association tests used only the typed subset. Strong co-occurrence of HLA alleles, especially DR and DQ, made assigning TCR associations to individual alleles difficult. The authors suggested that the approach could potentially be extended to other disease states and immunological phenotypes. The presence/absence analyses assumed that sequencing depth was roughly uniform across donors, and that assumption may not be true. In a later analysis, most CMV-associated TCR beta chains were found to appear HLA-restricted, with HLA associations seemingly driven largely by CMV exposure. An association between a missense DCLRE1C variant and V-gene and J-gene trimming of TCR beta chains was found in a later genetic analysis and replicated in an independent cohort. The cohort was sequenced for TCR beta chains only, and without alpha or paired-chain data the features that could be detected were limited. Correlated functional status among segregating V segments might be attributable to linkage disequilibrium, but an unknown experimental factor could not be ruled out.

Points on this clone: The antigen it binds to is not known. No base qualities exist here, and no much larger clone lies one base off it.

The cohort consisted of hundreds of healthy bone marrow donors. Cohort members were all nominally healthy when sampled, although unrecorded immune exposures were likely present. The donor tested CMV seronegative, placing the donor among the approximately 360 seronegative members of the cohort. A peripheral blood sample was collected from each donor, and TCR beta sequencing was performed on peripheral blood mononuclear cells. The Qiagen DNeasy Blood Extraction Kit was used to extract genomic DNA from the blood cell samples. Library generation was performed with the immunoSEQ multiplex PCR assay. For the multiplex PCR, a mixture combining 60 forward primers for TCR Vbeta segments and 13 reverse primers for TCR Jbeta segments was used. The CDR3 region of rearranged TCR beta genes was amplified from genomic DNA by a multiplex PCR assay. The amplified TCR beta libraries were sequenced on the Illumina HiSeq System as 87-base-pair reads. On the authors' methods: In a later analysis, around 80 million unique TCR beta chains were counted across the roughly 670 repertoires, and around 10 million of these chains were shared by at least two donors. To remove PCR and sequencing errors, raw reads were error-corrected and collapsed into unique sequences using a nearest-neighbor algorithm that merged closely related sequences. V, D and J gene segments were assigned by aligning CDR3 sequences to IMGT reference sequences. For a sequence to be retained, a match of at least six nucleotides was required to both a V gene segment and a J gene segment. A rearrangement was called productive if the CDR3 had no stop codons and remained in frame with V and J, and every other rearrangement was called non-productive. CDR3 was defined by IMGT convention, running from the second conserved V-encoded cysteine to the conserved J-encoded phenylalanine. Sequences without an unambiguous match to a single V gene segment were excluded from the earlier analysis of approximately 600 of the donors. An earlier analysis of some 610 of the donors called V segments functional above 56.7% productive rearrangements and segregating when the between-donor standard deviation exceeded 5%. To diagnose cytomegalovirus status from the catalog of TCR beta chain sequences, a statistical classification framework was built. V and J gene assignment, in a later analysis, came from comparing TCR nucleotide sequences with IMGT/GENE-DB human TR gene sequences. A later analysis assigned CDR3 sequences and most-parsimonious VDJ recombination scenarios with the TCRdist pipeline. In a later analysis, each TCR beta chain was defined by its CDR3 amino acid sequence together with its V-gene family, and reads without a unique V-gene family were excluded. A later analysis removed several hundred highly shared, low-generation-probability nucleotide sequences to deal with suspected cross-contamination and a sequencing artifact. In a later analysis, a clonal expansion index was calculated for each public chain from normalized within-repertoire ranks of inferred template counts. In a later analysis, generation probabilities were computed with a VDJ recombination model fitted to out-of-frame rearrangements, and the resulting probabilities were checked against IGoR. In a later analysis, TCR-TCR, TCR-HLA and TCR-CMV co-occurrence was scored with hypergeometric tests, and a repertoire-size bias correction was applied to TCR pairs. False discovery rates were estimated in a later analysis by permuting HLA or CMV assignments 20 times. In a later analysis, co-occurring TCRs were grouped with DBSCAN, and TCRdist sequence similarity was added when clustering was performed within HLA-allele-positive subsets. Repertoires with fewer than 30,000 or more than 120,000 public chains were left out of co-occurrence clustering, as were four to six repertoires with anomalous nucleotide sharing. In TCRdb, the immuneACCESS table is reduced to in-frame sequences with V and J assigned. These tables do not hold every clone; where another copy was compared, an unresolved V gene accounts for under half, and the others remain unexplained. The DNA gave D and trimming, while V, J and clone size come from that table. This sample comprises about 110,000 clones, 65% to 90% of them detected only once. The top ten hold 1.6% of the sample.

Sequencing used PBMCs. The clonotype originates from a man between 45 and 60 years old in good health and CMV-seronegative.

The CDR3: CASSLEDSNRYF. The nucleotide sequence is TGCGCCAGCAGCTTGGAGGACTCCAACAGGTACTTC. Rearrangement joined TRBV5-1 to TRBJ2-7; TRBD2 is a weak D gene call, 5 bases matching. The germline V gene yields SGHRS for CDR1 and YFSETQ for CDR2. V sheds 0 bases and J sheds 12 bases, leaving 13 bases between their ends. The CDR3 holds 12 amino acids from the cysteine to the phenylalanine. CDR3 DNA is the only sequence kept; it has 36 bases, read in frame from the first base.